This T cell receptor beta chain was captured in a study of cytomegalovirus exposure and HLA in healthy donors (dated 2017 in TCRdb). About the investigation overall: An earlier analysis of about 560 of the donors reported 276 Gb of sequence data and around 100 million unique TCR beta sequences obtained from 180 million or so T cells. Roughly 300 gigabases of sequencing data and approximately 92 million unique TCR sequences made up an early release that covered around 640 HLA-typed donors. The genetic ancestry cluster associated with self-reported Caucasian donors included over 80% of the 350 to 500 genotyped donors. The aim of the study was to test whether cataloging public T cell receptors could identify signatures of past pathogen exposure. Using immunosequencing, the study profiled T cell repertoires from about 620 subjects and related those repertoires to cytomegalovirus serostatus. In addition to the first cohort of 666 subjects, a separate validation cohort of 130 or so different subjects was used. To predict cytomegalovirus infection status, the study brought together high-throughput TCR immunosequencing, statistical association of individual TCRs with disease status, and machine learning. In a later analysis, previously published TCR beta repertoires from 550 to 700 donors were re-analyzed and high-resolution HLA genotyping was added so that TCR occurrence patterns could be studied. In the later analysis, no new phenotypic data were used to find candidate immune exposures; instead, reliance was placed on TCR beta sequences and their occurrence across donors. In an earlier analysis of 500 to 650 of the donors, high-throughput TCR beta sequencing was used to judge whether each TCR beta V gene segment behaved as functional or pseudogenic. Alongside the repertoire data, information on donor age, sex, ethnicity and CMV serostatus was compiled. In a later genetic analysis, genome-wide SNP genotypes for about three fifths of the 666 donors were used, and that subset was treated as a discovery cohort. All discovery cohort repertoires had been generated using a single sequencing platform. Class I and class II HLA loci were covered by the typing at four-digit resolution. The number of donors typed differed by locus, with roughly 629-640 for A, B, C, DRB1 and DQB1, 522 for DQA1, 600 to 610 for DPA1, and around 450 for DPB1. Four or five DR-DQ haplotypes were treated as single units for association and clustering because of strong linkage in the cohort. Across approximately 400 genotyped donors of the cohort, an average of roughly 250,000 unique TCR beta nucleotide sequences per donor were sequenced, and around 19% of those sequences were non-productive. The investigation overall reported the following: Because some donors lacked HLA typing at each locus, the association tests relied only on the typed subset. At a false discovery rate of 0.05, a later analysis linked 16,000 or so TCR beta sequences to specific HLA alleles. The classifier was reported to diagnose cytomegalovirus status with high specificity and sensitivity in both the original cohort and the validation cohort. The presence/absence analyses assumed that sequencing depth was roughly uniform across donors, and that assumption may not be true. Linkage disequilibrium might explain the correlated functional status among segregating V segments, but an unknown experimental factor could not be excluded. A further reported finding was that TCR beta sequences accurately predicted the HLA-A and HLA-B alleles for most subjects in the first cohort. The cohort was sequenced for TCR beta chains only, and without alpha or paired-chain data the features that could be detected were limited. V-gene and J-gene trimming of TCR beta chains was associated with a missense DCLRE1C variant in a later genetic analysis, and the association was replicated in an independent cohort. In a later analysis, the rate of TCR association differed among HLA loci, with DRB1 alleles having the most associated TCRs and HLA-C alleles having the fewest. The authors suggested that the approach could potentially be generalized to other disease states and immunological phenotypes. CMV serostatus was the only immune exposure information available for the cohort. About 17 rarely observed V segments, including chromosome 9 orphons, were excluded from the earlier analysis of about 500 of the donors because counts were too low. In a later analysis, several top co-occurrence clusters were reported to appear linked to parvovirus B19, influenza, CMV and Epstein-Barr virus. A later analysis found that HLA-associated TCR beta chains were more clonally expanded and had lower generation probabilities than equally common non-associated chains. Broadly in line with IMGT annotations, most TCR beta V segments showed up in productive rearrangements about 87% or about 30% of the time in an earlier analysis of several hundred of the donors. According to a later analysis, most CMV-associated TCR beta chains appeared to be HLA-restricted, and the HLA associations seemed to be driven largely by CMV exposure. Three of the identified cytomegalovirus-associated TCR beta chains were confirmed in vitro to be specific for cytomegalovirus antigens. Because the 87-base-pair reads could not distinguish some IMGT-functional V segments, including TRBV6-2 and TRBV6-3, those segments were excluded. A cluster of highly shared sequence variants was judged likely to be a technical artifact of the sequencing pipeline. A total of 150 or so TCR beta chains were listed by the study as associated with cytomegalovirus. When HLA alleles, especially DR and DQ, strongly co-occurred, attributing TCR associations to individual alleles was difficult. Across donors, most TCR sequences were observed very rarely, whereas some public TCRs were present in many individuals. In a later genetic analysis, fewer N-insertions in productive TCRs were reported among donors in an Asian-associated ancestry cluster than the roughly 710-donor mean.

Its CDR3 holds 17 amino acids, cysteine through phenylalanine. Only the CDR3 region is kept as DNA, spanning 51 bases read in frame from base 1. The germline V gene encodes CDR1 SGHRS and CDR2 YFSETQ. V and J lose 0 bases and 2 bases, and a span of 15 bases separates them. With respect to this clone: No antigen is known for it. No base quality values were provided; no much bigger clone lies one nucleotide off.

Library creation used the immunoSEQ multiplex PCR assay. A mixture of 60 forward primers for TCR Vbeta segments and 13 reverse primers for TCR Jbeta segments was used in the multiplex PCR. Amplification of the CDR3 region of rearranged TCR beta genes was performed with a multiplex PCR assay on genomic DNA. The amplified TCR beta libraries were sequenced on the Illumina HiSeq System as 87-base-pair reads. The study's processing was this. Across the 666 repertoires, a later analysis counted 60 million to 90 million unique TCR beta chains, some 11 million of which were shared by at least two donors. A nearest-neighbor algorithm error-corrected the raw reads and collapsed the reads into unique sequences, merging closely related sequences to remove PCR and sequencing errors. CDR3 sequences were aligned to IMGT reference sequences to assign V, D and J gene segments. For a sequence to be retained, at least a six-nucleotide match to both a V gene segment and a J gene segment was required. Rearrangements were classified as productive when the CDR3 lacked stop codons and remained in frame with V and J, and all other rearrangements were classified as non-productive. Following IMGT convention, CDR3 was defined as the stretch from the second conserved V-encoded cysteine up to the conserved J-encoded phenylalanine. The earlier analysis of 450 to 750 of the donors excluded any sequence lacking an unambiguous match to a single V gene segment. In an earlier analysis of several hundred of the donors, V segments were called functional above 56.7% productive rearrangements and were called segregating when the between-donor standard deviation exceeded 5%. To diagnose cytomegalovirus status from the catalog of TCR beta chain sequences, a statistical classification framework was built. In a later analysis, TCR nucleotide sequences were compared against IMGT/GENE-DB human TR gene sequences so that V and J genes could be assigned. In a later analysis, CDR3 sequences and most-parsimonious VDJ recombination scenarios were assigned using the TCRdist pipeline. A later analysis defined each TCR beta chain by its CDR3 amino acid sequence plus V-gene family, and excluded reads lacking a unique V-gene family. As a way to deal with suspected cross-contamination and a sequencing artifact, a later analysis dropped 592 nucleotide sequences that were highly shared and had low generation probability. In a later analysis, a clonal expansion index was calculated for each public chain from normalized within-repertoire ranks of inferred template counts. In a later analysis, generation probabilities were computed with a VDJ recombination model fitted to out-of-frame rearrangements, and the resulting probabilities were checked against IGoR. A later analysis scored TCR-TCR, TCR-HLA and TCR-CMV co-occurrence with hypergeometric tests, applying a repertoire-size bias correction to TCR pairs. In a later analysis, false discovery rates were estimated by permuting HLA or CMV assignments 20 times. In a later analysis, co-occurring TCRs were grouped using DBSCAN, and TCRdist sequence similarity was added for clustering within HLA-allele-positive subsets. Co-occurrence clustering excluded repertoires with fewer than 30,000 or more than 120,000 public chains, plus five with anomalous nucleotide sharing. TCRdb took over this immuneACCESS table, retaining in-frame rearrangements with V and J assigned. Such tables are incomplete; in checked studies, under half of the missing clones stem from an unresolved V gene, and the remainder is unexplained. V, J and clone size are those of that table, while D and trimming were read from the DNA. This sample holds some 120,000 clones; about 80% were observed only once. The top ten clonotypes cover around 9.1% of the sample.

The cohort comprised under 700 healthy bone marrow donors. All cohort members were sampled while nominally healthy, although unrecorded immune exposures were likely present. The donor was CMV seropositive and was included in the group of 250 to 300 seropositive cohort members. A peripheral blood sample was provided by each donor, and peripheral blood mononuclear cells were used for TCR beta sequencing. Genomic DNA was extracted from the blood cell samples with the Qiagen DNeasy Blood Extraction Kit. This receptor was taken from a woman aged 45 to 65 in good health and CMV-seropositive. Sample: PBMCs. This chain is built from TRBV5-1 and TRBJ1-5; D gene: possibly TRBD1, on 6 matching bases. The nucleotides are TGCGCCAGCAGCTTGGCCAGGGGATTCGGGGGCAATCAGCCCCAGCATTTT. It codes for CASSLARGFGGNQPQHF.